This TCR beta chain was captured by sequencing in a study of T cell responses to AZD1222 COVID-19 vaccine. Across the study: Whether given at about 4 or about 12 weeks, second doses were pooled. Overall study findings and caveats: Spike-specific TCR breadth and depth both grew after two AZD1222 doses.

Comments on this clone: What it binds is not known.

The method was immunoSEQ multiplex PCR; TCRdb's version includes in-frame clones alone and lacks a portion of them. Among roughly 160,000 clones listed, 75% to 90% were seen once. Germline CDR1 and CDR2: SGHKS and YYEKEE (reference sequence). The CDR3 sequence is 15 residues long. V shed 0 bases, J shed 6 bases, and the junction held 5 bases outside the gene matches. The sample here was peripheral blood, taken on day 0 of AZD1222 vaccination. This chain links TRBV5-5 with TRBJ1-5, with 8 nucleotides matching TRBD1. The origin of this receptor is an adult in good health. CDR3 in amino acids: CASSLERQGTQPQHF. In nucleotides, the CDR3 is TGTGCCAGCAGCTTGGAAAGACAGGGGACTCAGCCCCAGCATTTT.